What follows are 8 T cell receptor beta chains derived from one specimen sequenced in a study of cytomegalovirus exposure and HLA in healthy donors. The PCR had 60 Vbeta and 13 Jbeta primers. Some clones are missing from TCRdb's copy, which holds only in-frame ones; the method was immunoSEQ multiplex PCR. Among around 91,000 clones, 64% were seen once, and the ten largest hold 3.2%. The source material was PBMCs. The receptors were gathered from a man aged 60 to 75 in good health and CMV-seronegative.

The rearrangement links TRBV28 to TRBJ2-7; the match to TRBD1 covers 11 bases. V shed 6 bases and J 2 bases; nucleotides not matched to a gene: 6. Germline V lookup: CDR1 MDHEN, CDR2 SYDVKM. This CDR3 contains 15 residues. The CDR3 loop reads CASRRDRGRAYEQYF. In DNA form, the CDR3 reads TGTGCCAGCAGGCGGGACAGGGGGAGAGCCTACGAGCAGTACTTC. The full variable domain, with the rest looked up from reference TRBV28 and TRBJ2-7, is DVKVTQSSRYLVKRTGEKVFLECVQDMDHENMFWYRQDPGLGLRLIYFSYDVKMKEKGDIPEGYSVSREKKERFSLILESASTNQTSMYLCASRRDRGRAYEQYFGPGTRLTVT.

This clone has just a few counts. The chain couples TRBV14 to TRBJ2-7; TRBD1 agrees at 7 bases. Germline CDR1 and CDR2: SGHDN and FVKESK. The CDR3 contains 13 residues. The junction had 7 bases not matched to a gene; V was cut back by 3 bases and J by 8 bases. This CDR3 reads CASSQQFRGKQYF. CDR3 bases: TGTGCCAGCAGCCAGCAGTTCAGGGGGAAGCAGTACTTC. The entire variable domain, with the rest obtained from reference TRBV14 and TRBJ2-7, is as follows: EAGVTQFPSHSVIEKGQTVTLRCDPISGHDNLYWYRRVMGKEIKFLLHFVKESKQDESGMPNNRFLAERTGGTYSTLKVQPAELEDSGVYFCASSQQFRGKQYFGPGTRLTVT.

V gene TRBV2 combines with J gene TRBJ1-1, with TRBD1 matching over 8 bases. Germline lookup yields CDR1 SNHLY and CDR2 FYNNEI. After removal of 2 bases from V and 6 bases from J, the junction contained 2 bases not matched to a gene. The CDR3 spans 13 residues. CDR3 sequence: CASSEQGAAEAFF. The DNA of the CDR3 is TGTGCCAGCAGTGAACAGGGGGCCGCTGAAGCTTTCTTT.

The genes are TRBV5-1 and TRBJ1-1; perhaps TRBD1 as D (5 bases). CDR1 SGHRS and CDR2 YFSETQ come from the germline V gene. The CDR3 spans 14 residues. Trimming left V 4 bases short and J 1 base short, with 11 bases between. The CDR3: CASSEQDPNTEAFF. The CDR3 DNA is TGCGCCAGCAGCGAACAGGATCCGAACACTGAAGCTTTCTTT.

The genes are TRBV6-5 and TRBJ1-1; the D is unclear. The V gene lost 0 bases and the J gene lost 10 bases, with 15 bases spanning the gap. Germline V CDR1 and CDR2: MNHEY, SVGAGI. This CDR3 spans 14 amino acids. CDR3 DNA sequence: TGTGCCAGCAGTTACTCGAGTCAAGGAGGAGTAGCTTTCTTT. It specifies CASSYSSQGGVAFF.

As to this clone: Other nucleotide sequences in the sample specify the same CDR3. The rearrangement joins TRBV6-1 to TRBJ1-2; 8 bases are shared with TRBD1. The CDR3 length is 13 residues. V dropped 4 bases and J dropped 3; count of bases not matched to a gene: 1. Germline V gives CDR1 MNHNS, CDR2 SASEGT. The CDR3 loop reads CASSATGDYGYTF. For the CDR3, the DNA is TGTGCCAGCAGTGCGACAGGGGACTATGGCTACACCTTC.

The chain joins TRBV19 to TRBJ2-3; unclear D gene. V lost 5 bases and J 1 base, leaving 10 bases between the germline ends. From germline, CDR1 is LNHDA and CDR2 SQIVND (reference sequence). The CDR3 consists of 14 residues. This chain's CDR3 is CASSQSTRTDTQYF. In DNA form, the CDR3 reads TGTGCCAGTAGTCAGTCGACTCGCACAGATACGCAGTATTTT.

The rearrangement uses TRBV15 and TRBJ1-4, with D maybe TRBD1 (6 bases). V was clipped by 1 base and J by 10 bases, with 13 bases between them. Germline V lookup: CDR1 LNHNV, CDR2 YYDKDF (reference sequence). CDR3 size: 14 residues. CDR3 in amino acids: CATSRGDNAGKLFF. DNA of the CDR3: TGTGCCACCAGCAGAGGGGACAACGCTGGAAAACTGTTTTTT.